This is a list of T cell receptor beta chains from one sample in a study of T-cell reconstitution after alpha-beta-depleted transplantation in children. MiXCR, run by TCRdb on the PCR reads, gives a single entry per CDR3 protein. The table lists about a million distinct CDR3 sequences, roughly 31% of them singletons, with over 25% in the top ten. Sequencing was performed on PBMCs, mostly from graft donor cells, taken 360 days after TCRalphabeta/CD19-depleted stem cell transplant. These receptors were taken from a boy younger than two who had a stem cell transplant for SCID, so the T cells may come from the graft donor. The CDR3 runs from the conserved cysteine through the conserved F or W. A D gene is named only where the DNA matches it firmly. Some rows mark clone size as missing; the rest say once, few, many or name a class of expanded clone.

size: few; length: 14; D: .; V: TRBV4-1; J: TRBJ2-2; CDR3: CASSQVVNTGELFF
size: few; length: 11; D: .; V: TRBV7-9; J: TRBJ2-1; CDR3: CASTSRNEQFF
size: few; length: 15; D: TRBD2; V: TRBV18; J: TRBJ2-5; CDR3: CASSATSGGAETQYF
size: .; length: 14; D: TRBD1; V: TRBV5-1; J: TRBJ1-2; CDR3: CASSPTGVGYGYTF
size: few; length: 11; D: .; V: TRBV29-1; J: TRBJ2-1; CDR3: CSVESGNEQFF
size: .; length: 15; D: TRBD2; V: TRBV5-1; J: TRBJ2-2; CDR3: CASHTSGAVGMELFF
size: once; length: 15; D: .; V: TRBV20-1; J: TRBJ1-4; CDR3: CSARDRGGSNEKLFF
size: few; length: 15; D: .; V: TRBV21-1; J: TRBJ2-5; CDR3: CASSRHDRVRETQYF
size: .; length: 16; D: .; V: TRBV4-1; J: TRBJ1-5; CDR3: CASSQVAGSVSQPQHF
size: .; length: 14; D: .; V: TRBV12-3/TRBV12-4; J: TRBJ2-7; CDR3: CASSFSSSGDEQYF
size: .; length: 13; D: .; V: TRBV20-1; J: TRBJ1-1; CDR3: CSTRTTPSTEAFF
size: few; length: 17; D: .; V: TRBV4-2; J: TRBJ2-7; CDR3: CASSQSQGPAGLGEQYF
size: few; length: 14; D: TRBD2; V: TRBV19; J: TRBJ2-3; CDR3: CASASGGGTDTQYF
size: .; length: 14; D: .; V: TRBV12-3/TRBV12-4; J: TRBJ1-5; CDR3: CASSLSEGRQPQHF
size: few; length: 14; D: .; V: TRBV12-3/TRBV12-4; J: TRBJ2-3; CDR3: CASTLGRSLDTQYF
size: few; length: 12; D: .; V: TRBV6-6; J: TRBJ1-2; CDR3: CASSYVTYGYTF
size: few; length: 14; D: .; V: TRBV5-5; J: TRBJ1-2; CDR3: CASSAGRATYGYTF
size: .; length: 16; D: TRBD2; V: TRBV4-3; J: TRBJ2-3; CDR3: CASSQGGAGGTDTQYF
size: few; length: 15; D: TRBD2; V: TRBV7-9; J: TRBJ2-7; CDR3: CASSYDFLTSPEQYF
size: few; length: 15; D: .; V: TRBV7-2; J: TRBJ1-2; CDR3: CASSLEAVTGYGYTF
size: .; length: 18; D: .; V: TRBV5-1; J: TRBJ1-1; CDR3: CASSLVWGEAEGNTEAFF
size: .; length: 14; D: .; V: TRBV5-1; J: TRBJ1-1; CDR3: CASSVGPSNTEAFF
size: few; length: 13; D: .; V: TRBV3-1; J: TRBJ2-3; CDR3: CASQGGAQDTQYF
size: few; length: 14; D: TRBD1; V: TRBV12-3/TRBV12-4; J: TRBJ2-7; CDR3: CASSRQGALAEQYF
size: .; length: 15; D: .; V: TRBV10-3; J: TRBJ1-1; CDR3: CATYPGVSGNTEAFF